These 22 T cell receptor beta chains were sequenced from one sample in a study of shared clonotypes between healthy human individuals. Clones were sequenced by immunoSEQ multiplex PCR, and TCRdb holds only the in-frame ones, with some missing. The sample carries some 580,000 clones, roughly 98% recorded once. In the naive CD8 group, cells lacked CD45RO and were positively selected for CCR7, so terminally differentiated effector memory CD45RA+ cells were left out. The sample taken for sequencing was naive CD8+ T cells sorted from blood. The source is a man aged 25-40 years in good health.

This rearrangement joins TRBV5-4 to TRBJ2-3; TRBD2 agrees at 8 bases. V lost 1 base, J lost 6 bases, and 1 base stayed unmatched. Germline V gives CDR1 SGHNT, CDR2 YYREEE (reference sequence). The CDR3 is made up of 13 amino acids. Here the CDR3 reads CASSLREGDTQYF. In DNA form, the CDR3 reads TGTGCCAGCAGCTTGCGGGAGGGGGATACGCAGTATTTT.

The chain combines TRBV5-1 with TRBJ2-1; D remains unclear. The germline gives CDR1 SGHRS, CDR2 YFSETQ. There are 17 residues in the CDR3. V was cut by 1 base and J by 4 bases, with 18 bases left in between. CDR3 nucleotide sequence: TGCGCCAGCAGCTTGTGGGCAGTGGGATCGAATTACAATGAGCAGTTCTTC. Its protein is CASSLWAVGSNYNEQFF.

The chain employs TRBV9 and TRBJ1-1; no definite D call. V was pared by 0 bases and J by 9 bases, with 18 bases between. The CDR3 is 15 amino acids. Germline CDR1 is SGDLS and CDR2 is YYNGEE. CDR3 protein: CASSVAGKPNGQAFF. The DNA for the CDR3 is TGTGCCAGCAGCGTAGCTGGGAAACCCAACGGGCAAGCTTTCTTT.

V gene TRBV2 combines with J gene TRBJ1-1; the match to TRBD1 covers 7 bases. The germline V gene encodes CDR1 SNHLY and CDR2 FYNNEI. This CDR3 region has 15 residues. Trimming at V came to 6 bases and at J to 5 bases, leaving 12 bases not matched to a gene. The CDR3 loop reads CASRDPDRAITEAFF. The CDR3 coding sequence is TGTGCCAGCAGAGACCCCGACAGGGCGATAACTGAAGCTTTCTTT.

The chain links TRBV4-3 to TRBJ2-1; either TRBD1 or TRBD2 may supply D (5 bases each). This CDR3 has 14 amino acids. CDR1 LGHNA and CDR2 YSLEER come from the germline V gene. The ends were cut back, 2 bases at V and 10 bases at J, with 15 bases in the middle. In DNA, the CDR3 is TGCGCCAGCAGCCAACATAGAGGGGCCCCCGAGCAGTTCTTC. It yields the protein CASSQHRGAPEQFF.

This chain links TRBV7-7 with TRBJ2-1; the D gene is possibly TRBD2 (5 bases). The germline gives CDR1 SSHAT, CDR2 FNYEAQ (reference sequence). This CDR3 has 14 residues. V dropped 5 bases and J dropped 10 bases, with 18 bases sitting between them. The CDR3 loop reads CASSPSGSGREQFF. DNA for the CDR3: TGTGCCAGCAGCCCCTCGGGGTCCGGCAGAGAGCAGTTCTTC.

This clone was detected once. The chain joins TRBV7-6 to TRBJ2-7; 13 bases map to TRBD2. The germline V gene encodes CDR1 SGHVS and CDR2 FNYEAQ. CDR3 size: 18 residues. The junction had 14 bases not matched to a gene; V was cut back by 5 bases and J by 4 bases. This CDR3 is CASSPSFRTSGSTYEQYF. The CDR3 DNA is TGTGCCAGCAGCCCCAGCTTTAGGACTAGCGGGAGTACTTACGAGCAGTACTTC.

This rearrangement joins TRBV27 to TRBJ1-5; 7 nucleotides line up with TRBD1. Germline CDR1 MNHEY, CDR2 SMNVEV (reference sequence). This CDR3 spans 15 amino acids. With V trimmed by 5 bases and J by 6 bases, 10 bases remained unmatched. Here the CDR3 reads CASSLRQGLGQPQHF. In DNA, the CDR3 is TGTGCCAGCAGTCTCCGACAGGGACTAGGTCAGCCCCAGCATTTT.

The chain couples TRBV9 to TRBJ2-4; D is perhaps TRBD2 (6 bases). CDR3 length: 14 residues. With 6 bases removed from V and 9 bases from J, the gap between germline ends came to 19 bases. Germline CDR1 SGDLS, CDR2 YYNGEE. CDR3 in DNA: TGTGCCAGCAATAGATCAAGACGGGAGAGCATTCAGTACTTC. Translation gives CASNRSRRESIQYF.

This clone was seen a single time. The CDR3 DNA sequence: TGCAGCGCCGTTAGACAGGGCCGCACCGGGGAGCTGTTTTTT. This encodes CSAVRQGRTGELFF. The chain employs TRBV29-1 and TRBJ2-2; 7 bases fit TRBD1. The CDR3 consists of 14 residues. The germline CDR1 and CDR2 sequences are SQVTM and ANQGSEA. J lost 4 bases, V lost 7 bases, and 9 bases had no gene match.

The chain employs TRBV5-1 and TRBJ1-2; D uncertain. The germline gives CDR1 SGHRS, CDR2 YFSETQ. The CDR3 has 16 amino acids. Trimming took 0 bases from V and 1 from J, leaving 13 bases between them. The CDR3 region has the DNA TGCGCCAGCAGCTTGGAGGGATTGGCAGATAACTATGGCTACACCTTC. This gives the protein CASSLEGLADNYGYTF.

The chain combines TRBV5-1 with TRBJ1-1; TRBD1 aligns across 8 bases. The CDR3 spans 14 residues. The trim removed 3 bases at V and 4 bases at J, leaving 5 bases unmatched. Germline CDR1 SGHRS, CDR2 YFSETQ. The CDR3 bases are TGCGCCAGCAGCTCGCGAGACAGGGGCACTGAAGCTTTCTTT. Amino acid sequence: CASSSRDRGTEAFF.

The chain recombines TRBV5-1 with TRBJ2-7; perhaps TRBD1 as D (6 bases). CDR1 is SGHRS and CDR2 is YFSETQ in the germline V gene. Trimming removed 0 bases from V and 5 bases from J, with 15 bases in between. The CDR3 is 15 residues long. The CDR3 region has the DNA TGCGCCAGCAGCTTGGTCGAGACAGGCCTCGACGAGCAGTACTTC. It is translated as CASSLVETGLDEQYF.

CDR3 DNA: TGTGCCAGCAGCTTTCAGGGAACGGGGACTGAAGCTTTCTTT. It specifies CASSFQGTGTEAFF. The J gene is TRBJ1-1, the V gene TRBV7-9, with a possible D match to TRBD1 (5 bases). Germline CDR1 reads SEHNR; CDR2 reads FQNEAQ (reference sequence). Trimming cost V 3 bases and J 5 bases, with 13 bases left between them. This CDR3 region has 14 residues.

This chain links TRBV7-9 with TRBJ2-2; D perhaps matches TRBD2 (6 bases). This CDR3 has 15 residues. The germline V gene encodes CDR1 SEHNR and CDR2 FQNEAQ (reference sequence). V dropped 1 base and J dropped 5 bases, with 11 bases sitting between them. The CDR3 is CASSLGAGITGELFF. The CDR3 nucleotides read TGTGCCAGCAGCTTAGGCGCGGGGATAACCGGGGAGCTGTTTTTT.

The J gene is TRBJ2-1, the V gene TRBV29-1; 9 nucleotides agree with TRBD2. V was clipped by 4 bases and J by 0 bases; unmatched bases: 13. Germline-derived CDR1 and CDR2 are SQVTM and ANQGSEA. This CDR3 contains 18 residues. Written as DNA, the CDR3 is TGCAGCGTTGGACCCGGGGGGCTAGCGGGAAGCTCCTACAATGAGCAGTTCTTC. Protein product: CSVGPGGLAGSSYNEQFF.

The chain employs TRBV7-9 and TRBJ2-3, with no clear D. Germline values: CDR1 SEHNR, CDR2 FQNEAQ (reference sequence). The V gene lost 6 bases and the J gene lost 1 base, with 14 bases spanning the gap. This CDR3 has 15 residues. CDR3: CASSFPWARTDTQYF. The DNA for the CDR3 is TGTGCCAGCAGTTTCCCGTGGGCGCGCACAGATACGCAGTATTTT.

The sample holds one count of this clone. The chain employs TRBV5-6 and TRBJ2-1; D unresolved. This CDR3 has 16 residues. Trimming left V 5 bases short and J 0 bases short, with 15 bases between. Germline CDR1 and CDR2: SGHDT and YYEEEE. CDR3 sequence (DNA): TGTGCCAGCAGTTACAACCCCGAGAGCTCCTACAATGAGCAGTTCTTC. Translating it yields CASSYNPESSYNEQFF.

V usage is TRBV6-4 and J usage is TRBJ2-1; D may be TRBD1 (6 bases). CDR3 size: 16 residues. Germline loops: CDR1 MRHNA, CDR2 SNTAGT. The germline V and J ends were trimmed by 2 bases and 0 bases, with 11 bases remaining between them. The CDR3 DNA follows: TGTGCCAGCAGTGACACAGACAGGCACTCCTACAATGAGCAGTTCTTC. It specifies CASSDTDRHSYNEQFF.

The CDR3 nucleotides are TGTGCCAGCAGCTCCGGGACAGGCTACGAGCAGTACTTC. Encoded protein: CASSSGTGYEQYF. The chain joins TRBV11-2 to TRBJ2-7; TRBD1 agrees at 8 bases. The CDR3 is 13 amino acids. Per germline, CDR1 SGHAT and CDR2 FQNNGV. The ends lost 4 bases at V and 3 bases at J; junction bases unmatched: 2.

J is TRBJ2-7 and V is TRBV4-3; D possibly matches TRBD1 or TRBD2 (6 bases each). Trimming shortened V by 3 bases and J by 2 bases, and 17 bases separated the two germline ends. The CDR3 has 16 amino acids. Germline V gene data show CDR1 as LGHNA and CDR2 as YSLEER. The CDR3, as DNA: TGCGCCAGCAGCCAGTCCCTAGGGGGAGGAACCTACGAGCAGTACTTC. It translates to CASSQSLGGGTYEQYF.

The J gene is TRBJ2-2, the V gene TRBV4-3; TRBD2 might be the D (5 bases). CDR1 and CDR2 (germline): LGHNA, YSLEER. The CDR3 is made up of 15 amino acids. V gave up 0 bases and J gave up 4 bases, with 9 bases separating them. CDR3 residues: CASSQDTRSTGELFF. In DNA form, the CDR3 reads TGCGCCAGCAGCCAAGACACTAGGAGCACCGGGGAGCTGTTTTTT.